This TCR beta chain was identified in a study of pediatric ulcerative colitis. Background on the study: Disease was pancolitis in 7 or 8 and left-sided in two, histology-confirmed.

V shed 4 bases and J 3 bases; nucleotides not matched to a gene: 4. Germline values: CDR1 SGHRS, CDR2 YFSETQ. The CDR3 has 14 residues. One to two pinch biopsies were taken from the rectum during colonoscopy. Before the diagnostic colonoscopy, ulcerative colitis patients were free of immunosuppressive medication. This clone was counted once. What it recognizes is unknown. The data were produced by immunoSEQ multiplex PCR, yet TCRdb's version contains in-frame clones alone and is incomplete. The table shows around 36,000 clones, with roughly 81% occurring only once. Findings and limits, study-wide: Blood-derived T cells may be present in rectal pinch biopsies. All ulcerative colitis patients, but no controls, carried two rectal clonotypes.

This TCR was recovered from a boy between 10 and 17 years old with mild ulcerative colitis. The chain employs TRBV5-1 and TRBJ2-7, with TRBD1 identical over 10 bases. Sequenced: gut tissue. The CDR3 coding sequence is TGCGCCAGCAGCCCCGGGACAGGGGACTACGAGCAGTACTTC. Amino acid sequence: CASSPGTGDYEQYF.